Listed below are T cell receptor beta chains from one sample, sequenced in a study of shared clonotypes between healthy human individuals. Profiling relied on immunoSEQ multiplex PCR, and the TCRdb table lists in-frame clones only, not all of them. There are millions of clones in the sample; approximately 90% occur only once, and around 0.14% lies in the top ten. Sequencing was done on a sample of naive CD4+ T cells sorted from blood. The receptors were sampled from a man aged 18 to 30 in good health. Both conserved end residues are part of each CDR3. D genes are given only for firm matches.

cdr3_aa cdr3_nt v_call d_call j_call
CASSLDGRTDTQYF TGTGCCAGCAGCTTAGATGGCCGCACAGATACGCAGTATTTT TRBV11-2 . TRBJ2-3
CASSIWGLADNEQFF TGTGCCAGTAGTATATGGGGACTAGCGGATAATGAGCAGTTCTTC TRBV19 TRBD2 TRBJ2-1
CASSLAGLGAQETQYF TGTGCCAGCAGCTTGGCTGGACTAGGAGCACAAGAGACCCAGTACTTC TRBV5-6 TRBD2 TRBJ2-5
CASSLEGAVNTEAFF TGTGCCAGCAGCTTAGAGGGGGCTGTGAACACTGAAGCTTTCTTT TRBV7-9 TRBD1 TRBJ1-1
CASSQQGAVTEAFF TGCGCCAGCAGCCAACAGGGGGCTGTCACTGAAGCTTTCTTT TRBV4-3 TRBD1 TRBJ1-1
CASSKDRGADTQYF TGTGCCAGCAGCAAGGACAGGGGGGCAGATACGCAGTATTTT TRBV5-4 TRBD1 TRBJ2-3
CASSSSVSNTEAFF TGTGCCAGCAGCTCATCGGTGTCGAACACTGAAGCTTTCTTT TRBV7-8 . TRBJ1-1
CASAPEEVISYEQYF TGCGCCAGCGCCCCCGAGGAGGTTATCTCCTACGAGCAGTACTTC TRBV5-1 . TRBJ2-7
CASRYTGGGTEKLFF TGTGCCAGCAGGTACACAGGAGGTGGGACTGAAAAACTGTTTTTT TRBV6-6 . TRBJ1-4
CASSPAAATNEKLFF TGTGCCAGCTCACCAGCGGCGGCAACAAATGAAAAACTGTTTTTT TRBV18 . TRBJ1-4
CASSSGQGSSPLHF TGTGCCAGCAGCTCGGGACAGGGGAGTTCACCCCTCCACTTT TRBV7-2 TRBD1 TRBJ1-6